This TCR beta chain derives from a study of OX40 agonist ivuxolimab in advanced cancers. Study overall: Patients took ivuxolimab, an agonistic anti-OX40 (CD134) antibody. Recorded diagnoses for dose-escalation patients were hepatocellular carcinoma, melanoma, renal cell or head and neck cancer. Among those treated, three patients had partial responses, one with hepatocellular carcinoma and two with cutaneous melanoma.

Germline trimming cut 3 bases from V and 0 bases from J; bases unmatched to any gene: 1. The CDR3 runs to 14 residues. Germline lookup yields CDR1 SGHDN and CDR2 FVKESK. Data came from immunoSEQ multiplex PCR; TCRdb stores just in-frame clones and leaves some out. The data show about 120,000 clones, 85% to 90% seen once. This rearrangement joins TRBV14 to TRBJ1-2; 7 bases align to TRBD1. The specimen was CD4+ or CD8+ T cells sorted from blood, collected in a trial of the OX40 agonist ivuxolimab. The receptor was isolated from an adult with an advanced solid tumor such as melanoma, head and neck, liver or kidney cancer. CDR3 sequence (DNA): TGTGCCAGCAGCCAGGACAGGTCTAACTATGGCTACACCTTC. The encoded protein is CASSQDRSNYGYTF. Based on the CDR3 plus reference TRBV14 and TRBJ1-2, the full variable domain is EAGVTQFPSHSVIEKGQTVTLRCDPISGHDNLYWYRRVMGKEIKFLLHFVKESKQDESGMPNNRFLAERTGGTYSTLKVQPAELEDSGVYFCASSQDRSNYGYTFGSGTRLTVV.